This T cell receptor beta chain was found in a study of shared clonotypes between healthy human individuals. Turning to the study itself: A donor's plate count was three for CD4 naive and three for CD4 memory; CD8 naive had two and CD8 memory one.

CDR3 length equals 16 residues. From germline, CDR1 is MDHEN and CDR2 SYDVKM. Trimming at V came to 5 bases and at J to 5 bases, leaving 10 bases not matched to a gene. Study findings and constraints: Unshared clonotypes carried lower generation probabilities than those common to all four donors. Naive CD4 clonotypes were shared across several donors at 5% to 6%.

Positive CCR7 selection of CD45RO-negative cells yielded the naive CD8 cells, and terminally differentiated effector memory CD45RA+ cells were excluded. Authors' analysis steps: In the immunoSEQ data, sequences were junction-only and lacked quality scores, so filtering differed. The table came from immunoSEQ multiplex PCR; TCRdb's copy has only in-frame clones and leaves some out. V and J calls and clone size are copied from that table; D and trimming were computed from the DNA. The repertoire consists of approximately 720,000 clones, with around 92% occurring once and the leading ten covering 24%. Of note for this clone: Its antigen remains unknown.

The clonotype originates from a man between 25 and 39 years old in good health. The chain recombines TRBV28 with TRBJ2-7; 12 nucleotides line up with TRBD1. The source material was naive CD8+ T cells sorted from blood. The CDR3 DNA is TGTGCCAGCAGTAACCCAACCGGGACAGGGGGCCACGAGCAGTACTTC. It specifies CASSNPTGTGGHEQYF.